This T cell receptor beta chain was identified during a study of breast tumors, draining lymph nodes, adjacent tissues. TCRdb reanalysed the multiplex PCR reads using MiXCR and keeps one entry per CDR3 protein. The repertoire holds 200,000 to 250,000 distinct CDR3 sequences, with about 32% as singletons. Study results and limitations: Tumors had less TCR diversity than lymph nodes, more than nontumor tissue. Most tumor T cells seemingly derive from lymph node, then expand in tumor.

V lost 3 bases and J 2 bases, leaving 12 bases between the germline ends. The germline V gene encodes CDR1 SGHKS and CDR2 YYEKEE (reference sequence). CDR3 length equals 14 residues. The sample holds many counts of this clonotype. What it binds is unknown. Breast cancer patients provided tissue from their axillary draining lymph nodes. The chain carries TRBV5-5 and TRBJ2-7; either TRBD1 or TRBD2 may fit D (5 bases each). This TCR was sampled from a female donor with breast cancer. Some clones in this sample may be carry-over from other donors' samples. Sequenced sample: axillary lymph node tissue. Here the CDR3 DNA reads TGTGCCAGCAGCTCCTGGGACCGAACCTACGAGCAGTACTTC. Its translation is CASSSWDRTYEQYF.